The 32 T cell receptor beta chains presented below share a single source sample, sequenced in a study of monozygotic twins with inflammatory bowel disease. TCRdb re-called the 5' RACE reads, yielding one record per CDR3 amino acid sequence without DNA. The sample yields approximately 400,000 distinct CDR3 sequences, of which the top ten take up 2.5% to 3%. The source material was blood. The receptors originated from a human donor with ulcerative colitis or Crohn's disease, or a healthy co-twin of an affected twin (not recorded which).

This chain links TRBV27 with TRBJ2-5; there is no DNA to check the TCRdb D call of TRBD1. Germline V gene data show CDR1 as MNHEY and CDR2 as SMNVEV (reference sequence). This CDR3 is built from 14 residues. CDR3 region: CASSLAGGFETQYF.

The chain joins TRBV5-1 to TRBJ2-5; TCRdb proposes TRBD2, but this gene call is untestable without DNA. The CDR3 spans 13 residues. Germline values: CDR1 SGHRS, CDR2 YFSETQ. The CDR3 spells CASSLVEGSTQYF.

V usage is TRBV20-1 and J usage is TRBJ2-5; TCRdb returns TRBD2, unconfirmable since there is no DNA. Germline V lookup: CDR1 DFQATT, CDR2 SNEGSKA (reference sequence). CDR3 size: 17 residues. CDR3 loop: CSARRRTSGGVRETQYF.

The V and J genes are TRBV5-1 and TRBJ2-4; there is no DNA to check the TCRdb D call of TRBD1. The CDR3 runs 17 residues. Germline V gives CDR1 SGHRS, CDR2 YFSETQ. The chain's CDR3 is CASSHREGAWAKNIQYF. Together with reference TRBV5-1 and TRBJ2-4, the CDR3 gives the full variable domain: KAGVTQTPRYLIKTRGQQVTLSCSPISGHRSVSWYQQTPGQGLQFLFEYFSETQRNKGNFPGRFSGRQFSNSRSEMNVSTLELGDSALYLCASSHREGAWAKNIQYFGAGTRLSVL.

The chain has TRBV4-3 and TRBJ2-1; no DNA is available, so the TRBD1 call from TCRdb remains unchecked. CDR1 and CDR2 from the germline V gene are LGHNA and YSLEER. The CDR3 spans 15 residues. The CDR3 loop reads CASSLMAAGGAEQFF.

V is TRBV7-6 and J is TRBJ2-2. This CDR3 comprises 15 residues. In germline, CDR1 is SGHVS, CDR2 FNYEAQ. This chain's CDR3 is CASSLARPGTGELFF. Supplemented by reference TRBV7-6 and TRBJ2-2, the full variable domain reads GAGVSQSPRYKVTKRGQDVALRCDPISGHVSLYWYRQALGQGPEFLTYFNYEAQQDKSGLPNDRFSAERPEGSISTLTIQRTEQRDSAMYRCASSLARPGTGELFFGEGSRLTVL.

The chain couples TRBV5-1 to TRBJ2-3; lacking DNA, the TRBD1 call made by TCRdb goes unchecked. This CDR3 is 16 amino acids long. Germline V gene data show CDR1 as SGHRS and CDR2 as YFSETQ. This CDR3 reads CASSLPTGWATDTQYF.

The rearrangement joins TRBV20-1 to TRBJ1-2; TCRdb calls TRBD1, which cannot be checked without DNA. Germline-derived CDR1 and CDR2 are DFQATT and SNEGSKA (reference sequence). This CDR3 is 11 amino acids long. CDR3 sequence: CSAIGTGGYTF.

CDR3 region: CSAAAGTNTGELFF. The V and J genes are TRBV20-1 and TRBJ2-2; TCRdb names TRBD1, which stays unverified in the absence of DNA. There are 14 residues in the CDR3. Germline V gene data show CDR1 as DFQATT and CDR2 as SNEGSKA (reference sequence).

This rearrangement joins TRBV12-3 or TRBV12-4 to TRBJ2-3; TCRdb's D call, TRBD1, is unchecked because there is no DNA. This CDR3 is 15 amino acids long. The CDR3 spells CASSLGTVGADTQYF.

V usage is TRBV5-1 and J usage is TRBJ1-4. The germline gives CDR1 SGHRS, CDR2 YFSETQ. The CDR3 contains 14 residues. The CDR3 protein is CASSDRSTNEKLFF.

The chain employs TRBV6-2 or TRBV6-3 and TRBJ1-1; TCRdb calls TRBD1, which cannot be checked without DNA. CDR1 is MNHEY and CDR2 is SVGEGT in the germline V gene. The CDR3 sequence is 18 residues long. CDR3 amino acids: CASSYYFLGDRQNTEAFF.

This chain joins TRBV5-1 and TRBJ1-5; absent DNA, TCRdb's TRBD1 call cannot be checked. Germline V CDR1 and CDR2: SGHRS, YFSETQ. CDR3 length: 15 residues. This chain's CDR3 is CASSFGQGIGQPQHF.

The chain has TRBV20-1 and TRBJ2-5; the D gene TCRdb calls, TRBD1, cannot be checked with no DNA. This CDR3 spans 14 amino acids. The germline V gene encodes CDR1 DFQATT and CDR2 SNEGSKA (reference sequence). CDR3 sequence: CSARDFRGQETQYF.

V usage is TRBV5-1 and J usage is TRBJ2-1; checking the TCRdb D call of TRBD1 is not possible without DNA. This CDR3 comprises 14 residues. Germline CDR1 and CDR2: SGHRS and YFSETQ. CDR3 amino acids: CASSLIGGSNEQFF.

This rearrangement joins TRBV9 to TRBJ1-6; TCRdb returns TRBD1, unconfirmable since there is no DNA. The CDR3 length is 16 residues. Germline V gene lookup returns CDR1 SGDLS and CDR2 YYNGEE. The CDR3: CASSPTQGSYNLPLHF.

The chain is built from TRBV20-1 and TRBJ2-6; the D call from TCRdb, TRBD1, cannot be confirmed without DNA. This CDR3 is 19 amino acids long. Germline-derived CDR1 and CDR2 are DFQATT and SNEGSKA (reference sequence). CDR3 residues: CSASSLGGRSRSGANVLTF.

This sequence joins TRBV3-1 and TRBJ1-5; TCRdb returns TRBD1, unconfirmable since there is no DNA. Germline V gene data show CDR1 as LGHDT and CDR2 as YNNKEL (reference sequence). The CDR3 has 15 amino acids. CDR3 sequence: CASSHDPHGGQPQHF.

This chain uses TRBV7-6 with TRBJ2-2; as DNA is missing, the TRBD2 call by TCRdb cannot be tested. The length of the CDR3 is 16 residues. Looked up from germline, CDR1 is SGHVS and CDR2 is FNYEAQ. The CDR3 protein is CASSSWTPKSTGELFF. The whole variable domain, filled in from reference TRBV7-6 and TRBJ2-2, reads GAGVSQSPRYKVTKRGQDVALRCDPISGHVSLYWYRQALGQGPEFLTYFNYEAQQDKSGLPNDRFSAERPEGSISTLTIQRTEQRDSAMYRCASSSWTPKSTGELFFGEGSRLTVL.

V is TRBV7-2 and J is TRBJ1-2; TCRdb's D call of TRBD1 is untestable without DNA. Per the germline V gene, CDR1 is SGHTA and CDR2 is FQGNSA. This CDR3 region has 14 residues. CDR3 in amino acids: CASSFVDRGQGYTF.

The chain couples TRBV20-1 to TRBJ1-2; as DNA is missing, the TRBD1 call by TCRdb cannot be tested. Germline V gene lookup returns CDR1 DFQATT and CDR2 SNEGSKA (reference sequence). The CDR3 sequence is 13 residues long. The CDR3: CSARPRTAHGYTF.

This chain joins TRBV28 and TRBJ2-2. The CDR3 has 16 residues. In germline, CDR1 is MDHEN, CDR2 SYDVKM. The CDR3 here is CASSFDGQGSTGELFF.

V and J are TRBV3-1 and TRBJ1-3; lacking DNA, the TRBD1 call made by TCRdb goes unchecked. The CDR3 totals 15 residues. Germline loops: CDR1 LGHDT, CDR2 YNNKEL (reference sequence). The CDR3 is CASSPGTVLGNTIYF.

This CDR3 reads CASSLESVYNSPLHF. This rearrangement joins TRBV5-1 to TRBJ1-6. Germline CDR1 reads SGHRS; CDR2 reads YFSETQ. The CDR3 sequence is 15 residues long.

The chain recombines TRBV20-1 with TRBJ2-5; TCRdb selects TRBD2, and the lack of DNA leaves this call unchecked. This CDR3 contains 16 residues. Per germline, CDR1 DFQATT and CDR2 SNEGSKA (reference sequence). CDR3 protein: CSAPPRRGDFSETQYF.

The chain combines TRBV7-6 with TRBJ2-5; checking the TCRdb D call of TRBD1 is not possible without DNA. CDR1 SGHVS and CDR2 FNYEAQ come from the germline V gene. The CDR3 loop spans 15 amino acids. The CDR3 is CASSLETGNQETQYF.

The V and J genes are TRBV12-3 or TRBV12-4 and TRBJ2-7; there is no DNA to check the TCRdb D call of TRBD1. CDR3 size: 14 residues. The CDR3 loop reads CASTTGQGVIEQYF.

V is TRBV20-1 and J is TRBJ2-3; as DNA is missing, the TRBD2 call by TCRdb cannot be tested. The CDR3 extends over 14 amino acids. Germline-derived CDR1 and CDR2 are DFQATT and SNEGSKA (reference sequence). CDR3 protein: CSSRVLRAADTQYF.

This CDR3 reads CASSGGGSFTGELFF. The chain links TRBV5-1 to TRBJ2-2; TCRdb's assignment of TRBD1 cannot be checked, as there is no DNA. Germline values: CDR1 SGHRS, CDR2 YFSETQ. This CDR3 contains 15 residues.

The rearrangement links TRBV12-3 or TRBV12-4 to TRBJ1-2; TCRdb's D call of TRBD1 is untestable without DNA. CDR3 size: 12 residues. This CDR3 reads CASSPVRQGRTF.

The genes are TRBV7-9 and TRBJ1-2; TCRdb selects TRBD1, and the lack of DNA leaves this call unchecked. The CDR3 has 16 amino acids. Germline V gene data show CDR1 as SEHNR and CDR2 as FQNEAQ (reference sequence). The CDR3 region is CASSSNRGGRGYGYTF.

The chain uses TRBV3-1 and TRBJ1-1. This CDR3 region has 12 residues. Germline V gene sequence: CDR1 LGHDT, CDR2 YNNKEL (reference sequence). The CDR3 protein is CASSRVDTEAFF.